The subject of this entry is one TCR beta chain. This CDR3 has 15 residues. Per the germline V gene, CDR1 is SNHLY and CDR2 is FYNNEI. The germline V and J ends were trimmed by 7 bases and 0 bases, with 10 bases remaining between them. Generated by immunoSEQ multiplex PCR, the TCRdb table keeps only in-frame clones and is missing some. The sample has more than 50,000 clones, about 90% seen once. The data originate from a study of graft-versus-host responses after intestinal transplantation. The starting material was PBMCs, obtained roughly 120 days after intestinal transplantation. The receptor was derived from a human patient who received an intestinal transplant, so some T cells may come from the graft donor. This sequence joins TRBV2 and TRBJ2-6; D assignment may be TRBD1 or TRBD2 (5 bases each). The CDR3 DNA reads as TGTGCCAGCACCGAGGGGTTCTCTGGGGCCAACGTCCTGACTTTC. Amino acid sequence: CASTEGFSGANVLTF.